The following is a T cell receptor (beta chain) sequence with its context. This sample was included in a study of blood T cell repertoires in COVID-19. Study at large: From the United States, Italy and Spain came samples of acute and convalescent COVID-19. PBMCs, B-cell-depleted T cells, or T cells were the source of the cDNA or gDNA that made up the material.

Per the germline V gene, CDR1 is MNHNY and CDR2 is SVGAGI (reference sequence). Trimming shortened V by 6 bases and J by 1 base, and 12 bases separated the two germline ends. CDR3 size: 14 residues. Clones were read by immunoSEQ multiplex PCR, and TCRdb kept only the in-frame ones, dropping some. The sample holds around 250,000 clones, about 90% seen once. Sequencing was carried out using peripheral blood. The receptor was derived from a man aged 55 to 70 with acute or convalescent COVID-19. The chain links TRBV6-6 to TRBJ1-1, with a weak D call TRBD1 (6 bases). CDR3: CASRTTGRNTEAFF. Here the CDR3 DNA reads TGTGCCAGCAGAACAACAGGGAGGAACACTGAAGCTTTCTTT.